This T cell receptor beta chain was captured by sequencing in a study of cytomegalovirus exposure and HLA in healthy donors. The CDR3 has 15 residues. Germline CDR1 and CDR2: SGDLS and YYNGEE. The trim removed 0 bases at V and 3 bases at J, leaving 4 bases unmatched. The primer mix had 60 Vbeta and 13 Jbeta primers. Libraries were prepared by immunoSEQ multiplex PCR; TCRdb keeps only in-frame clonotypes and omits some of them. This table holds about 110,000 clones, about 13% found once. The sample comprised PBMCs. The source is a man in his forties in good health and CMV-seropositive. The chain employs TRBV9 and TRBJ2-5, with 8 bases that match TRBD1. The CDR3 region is CASSVATGAKETQYF. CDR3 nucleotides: TGTGCCAGCAGCGTAGCGACAGGGGCGAAAGAGACCCAGTACTTC.